What follows are 18 T cell receptor beta chains derived from one specimen sequenced in a study of technical replicates of blood from a few donors. Sequencing was performed with immunoSEQ multiplex PCR; in TCRdb, only in-frame clones are kept and a portion is missing. The data hold around 100,000 clones, with approximately 94% observed a single time. Material: T cells isolated from PBMCs. The receptors were sampled from a human donor in good health.

The chain recombines TRBV2 with TRBJ2-1, with 8 bases lining up with TRBD2. Germline lookup yields CDR1 SNHLY and CDR2 FYNNEI. With V trimmed by 5 bases and J by 6 bases, 6 bases remained unmatched. CDR3 size: 14 residues. DNA of the CDR3: TGTGCCAGCAGTCCGGGACTAGGGGGCAATGAGCAGTTCTTC. Encoded protein: CASSPGLGGNEQFF. Full variable domain (outside the CDR3, taken from reference TRBV2 and TRBJ2-1): EPEVTQTPSHQVTQMGQEVILRCVPISNHLYFYWYRQILGQKVEFLVSFYNNEISEKSEIFDDQFSVERPDGSNFTLKIRSTKLEDSAMYFCASSPGLGGNEQFFGPGTRLTVL.

The rearrangement uses TRBV6-1 and TRBJ2-5; TRBD1 matches 7 bases. Unmatched junction bases numbered 5, after V lost 5 bases and J lost 5 bases. There are 13 residues in the CDR3. Germline V CDR1 and CDR2: MNHNS, SASEGT. The CDR3 is CASSRKGAETQYF. The CDR3, as DNA: TGTGCCAGCAGTAGAAAGGGGGCCGAGACCCAGTACTTC.

The chain links TRBV30 to TRBJ1-2, with a tentative D call TRBD1 (6 bases). V lost 1 base to trimming and J lost 4 bases, with 19 bases between them. Germline assignment: CDR1 GTSNPN and CDR2 SVGIG (reference sequence). The CDR3 sequence is 16 residues long. Here the CDR3 reads CAWSEDWTVNLYGYTF. The CDR3 DNA reads as TGTGCCTGGAGTGAGGATTGGACAGTAAACCTCTATGGCTACACCTTC. Based on the CDR3 plus reference TRBV30 and TRBJ1-2, the full variable domain is SQTIHQWPATLVQPVGSPLSLECTVEGTSNPNLYWYRQAAGRGLQLLFYSVGIGQISSEVPQNLSASRPQDRQFILSSKKLLLSDSGFYLCAWSEDWTVNLYGYTFGSGTRLTVV.

This chain uses TRBV6-4 with TRBJ2-7, with 11 bases matching TRBD1. Germline CDR1 reads MRHNA; CDR2 reads SNTAGT. Trimming at V came to 1 base and at J to 3 bases, leaving 5 bases not matched to a gene. The CDR3 has 16 residues. The CDR3, as DNA: TGTGCCAGCAGTGACTGGTGGGGGACAGGGGGCTACGAGCAGTACTTC. This gives the protein CASSDWWGTGGYEQYF.

V gene TRBV5-8 combines with J gene TRBJ1-2; D is uncertain. Trimming cost V 1 base and J 0 bases, with 10 bases left between them. The CDR3 consists of 15 residues. From germline, CDR1 is SGHTS and CDR2 YDEGEE. The CDR3 protein is CASSLLQNSNYGYTF. CDR3 in DNA: TGTGCCAGCAGCTTGTTACAGAATTCTAACTATGGCTACACCTTC.

This sequence joins TRBV28 and TRBJ1-2; 10 nucleotides match TRBD1. V gave up 11 bases and J gave up 3 bases; unmatched junction bases: 6. The CDR3 spans 13 residues. CDR1 and CDR2 from the germline V gene are MDHEN and SYDVKM. The CDR3 loop is CAGSGTGDYGYTF. CDR3 in DNA: TGTGCCGGATCCGGGACAGGGGACTATGGCTACACCTTC.

The J gene is TRBJ2-5, the V gene TRBV18; D may be TRBD2 (5 bases). There are 15 residues in the CDR3. V was clipped by 2 bases and J by 0 bases, with 10 bases between them. Germline CDR1 KGHSH, CDR2 LQKENI. The CDR3 spells CASSPKTMYQETQYF. Here the CDR3 DNA reads TGTGCCAGCTCACCAAAGACTATGTACCAAGAGACCCAGTACTTC. The entire variable domain, with the rest obtained from reference TRBV18 and TRBJ2-5, is as follows: NAGVMQNPRHLVRRRGQEARLRCSPMKGHSHVYWYRQLPEEGLKFMVYLQKENIIDESGMPKERFSAEFPKEGPSILRIQQVVRGDSAAYFCASSPKTMYQETQYFGPGTRLLVL.

The chain couples TRBV2 to TRBJ1-3; 8 positions match TRBD1. Germline CDR1 is SNHLY and CDR2 is FYNNEI. The V gene end was trimmed by 5 bases and the J gene end by 0 bases; junction bases not matched to a gene: 6. The CDR3 is 16 residues long. The CDR3 DNA reads TGTGCCAGCAGTTGGGACAGGCCAAGCTCTGGAAACACCATATATTTT. Translating gives CASSWDRPSSGNTIYF.

The chain recombines TRBV12-5 with TRBJ2-2; 7 bases agree with TRBD1. The CDR3 runs to 16 residues. V gave up 4 bases and J gave up 2 bases; unmatched junction bases: 7. In germline, CDR1 is LGHNT, CDR2 FRNRAP. The CDR3 DNA reads as TGTGCTAGTGGTTCTCCGGACAGGCTTAACACCGGGGAGCTGTTTTTT. Protein product: CASGSPDRLNTGELFF.

The genes are TRBV6-6 and TRBJ2-7, with 10 bases aligning to TRBD2. Germline trimming cut 4 bases from V and 3 bases from J; bases unmatched to any gene: 3. Per germline, CDR1 MNHNY and CDR2 SVGAGI (reference sequence). This CDR3 has 14 residues. The CDR3, as DNA: TGTGCCAGCAGTTCGGCTAGCGGGGGCTACGAGCAGTACTTC. This encodes CASSSASGGYEQYF.

The rearrangement links TRBV25-1 to TRBJ1-5; D possibly corresponds to TRBD1 (5 bases). The germline CDR1 and CDR2 sequences are MGHDK and SYGVNS. This CDR3 contains 12 residues. Trimming removed 8 bases from V and 1 base from J, with 6 bases in between. The CDR3 sequence: CASRQSNQPQHF. Written as DNA, the CDR3 is TGTGCCAGCCGACAGAGCAATCAGCCCCAGCATTTT.

V and J are TRBV19 and TRBJ2-1, with TRBD2 identical over 15 bases. The trim removed 5 bases at V and 5 bases at J, leaving 7 bases unmatched. CDR1 is LNHDA and CDR2 is SQIVND in the germline V gene (reference sequence). The CDR3 loop spans 17 amino acids. CDR3 DNA: TGTGCCAGTAGTCTCGGGACTAGCGGGAGGTGGGACAATGAGCAGTTCTTC. Its translation is CASSLGTSGRWDNEQFF.

The V gene is TRBV9, the J gene TRBJ1-2, with TRBD1 as a possible D gene (6 bases). The germline V and J ends were trimmed by 0 bases and 6 bases, with 12 bases remaining between them. Germline V gives CDR1 SGDLS, CDR2 YYNGEE. This CDR3 is built from 14 residues. The CDR3 sequence is CASSVGAGENGYTF. CDR3 DNA: TGTGCCAGCAGCGTAGGGGCAGGGGAAAATGGCTACACCTTC.

The count of this clone is one. The chain employs TRBV30 and TRBJ2-5, with 8 bases matching TRBD2. CDR1 GTSNPN and CDR2 SVGIG come from the germline V gene (reference sequence). The CDR3 has 13 amino acids. Unmatched junction bases numbered 4, after V lost 1 base and J lost 6 bases. CDR3: CAWSAGLAKTQYF. CDR3 nucleotides: TGTGCCTGGAGTGCCGGACTAGCTAAGACCCAGTACTTC. Complete variable domain (other parts from reference TRBV30 and TRBJ2-5): SQTIHQWPATLVQPVGSPLSLECTVEGTSNPNLYWYRQAAGRGLQLLFYSVGIGQISSEVPQNLSASRPQDRQFILSSKKLLLSDSGFYLCAWSAGLAKTQYFGPGTRLLVL.

The J gene is TRBJ1-1, the V gene TRBV19; tentatively, D is TRBD1 (5 bases). Looked up from germline, CDR1 is LNHDA and CDR2 is SQIVND (reference sequence). V lost 5 bases to trimming and J lost 0 bases, with 16 bases between them. The CDR3 has 16 residues. The CDR3 is CASSPPDSYMNTEAFF. CDR3 in DNA: TGTGCCAGTAGTCCCCCCGACAGTTATATGAACACTGAAGCTTTCTTT. The whole variable domain, filled in from reference TRBV19 and TRBJ1-1, reads DGGITQSPKYLFRKEGQNVTLSCEQNLNHDAMYWYRQDPGQGLRLIYYSQIVNDFQKGDIAEGYSVSREKKESFPLTVTSAQKNPTAFYLCASSPPDSYMNTEAFFGQGTRLTVV.

This chain connects TRBV27 to TRBJ1-6; D might be TRBD1 (5 bases). Trimming shortened V by 4 bases and J by 9 bases, and 13 bases separated the two germline ends. The CDR3 spans 14 residues. CDR1 and CDR2 from the germline V gene are MNHEY and SMNVEV (reference sequence). The CDR3 bases are TGTGCCAGCAGTTCGGGGGGGGTTGGTTCACCCCTCCACTTT. Its translation: CASSSGGVGSPLHF.

The chain recombines TRBV4-3 with TRBJ1-5; D remains unclear. V was clipped by 0 bases and J by 1 base, with 4 bases between them. This CDR3 comprises 14 residues. Germline CDR1 is LGHNA and CDR2 is YSLEER. The chain's CDR3 is CASSQDRSNQPQHF. The CDR3 coding sequence is TGCGCCAGCAGCCAAGACAGGAGCAATCAGCCCCAGCATTTT.

This chain connects TRBV11-2 to TRBJ2-7; a weak D match, TRBD2 (6 bases). This CDR3 is built from 16 residues. Germline CDR1 is SGHAT and CDR2 is FQNNGV. Trimming stripped 0 bases from V and 0 bases from J, with 12 bases between. The CDR3 region is CASSLEGTFSSYEQYF. Here the CDR3 DNA reads TGTGCCAGCAGCTTAGAAGGGACTTTTAGCTCCTACGAGCAGTACTTC.